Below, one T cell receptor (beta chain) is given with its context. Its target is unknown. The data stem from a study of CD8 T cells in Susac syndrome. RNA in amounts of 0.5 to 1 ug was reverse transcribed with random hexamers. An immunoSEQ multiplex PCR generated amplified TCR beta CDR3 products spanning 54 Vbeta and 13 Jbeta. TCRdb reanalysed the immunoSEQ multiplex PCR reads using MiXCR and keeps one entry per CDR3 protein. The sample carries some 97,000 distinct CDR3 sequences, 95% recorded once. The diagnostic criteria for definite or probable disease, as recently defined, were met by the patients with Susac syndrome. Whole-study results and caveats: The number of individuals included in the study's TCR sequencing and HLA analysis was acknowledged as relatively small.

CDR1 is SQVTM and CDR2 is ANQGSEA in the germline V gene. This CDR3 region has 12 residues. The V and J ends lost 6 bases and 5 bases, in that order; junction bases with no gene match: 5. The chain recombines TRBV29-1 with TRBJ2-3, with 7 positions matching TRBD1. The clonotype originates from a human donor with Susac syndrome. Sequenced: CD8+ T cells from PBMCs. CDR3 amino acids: CSVTRQGDTQYF. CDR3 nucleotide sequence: TGCAGCGTGACACGACAGGGAGATACGCAGTATTTT.